This T cell receptor (beta chain) was profiled in a study of blood T cell repertoires in COVID-19. TCRdb's copy holds only in-frame clones and misses some; the assay was immunoSEQ multiplex PCR. Here the sample spans over 450,000 clones, approximately 89% being singletons. This clone turned up a few times. In germline, CDR1 is MNHEY, CDR2 SVGAGI. The CDR3 has 15 amino acids. V was trimmed by 0 bases and J by 10 bases, leaving 15 bases between them. Patients at the Seattle site were enrolled during active infection and followed longitudinally. Input material: peripheral blood. The source of this sequence is a man aged 18 to 29 with COVID-19, enrolled during active disease. J is TRBJ1-4 and V is TRBV6-5; D is perhaps TRBD1 (6 bases). The CDR3 DNA follows: TGTGCCAGCAGTTACTCGAACGGGGGGCTTAGAAAACTGTTTTTT. Amino acids: CASSYSNGGLRKLFF.